These 7 T cell receptor beta chains were all obtained from the same sample, sequenced in a study of T cell responses to AZD1222 COVID-19 vaccine. Using immunoSEQ multiplex PCR, the repertoire was profiled, and TCRdb retains in-frame clones only, with some absent. Of around 120,000 clones listed, around 88% are singletons. This material consisted of peripheral blood, taken on day 0 of AZD1222 vaccination. The receptors were gathered from an adult in good health.

There are a few counts of this clone. The chain combines TRBV3-1 (or the pseudogene TRBV3-2) with TRBJ1-4; 9 nucleotides align to TRBD1. Germline V gives CDR1 LGHDT, CDR2 YNNKEL (reference sequence). The CDR3 runs to 15 residues. Trimming cost V 2 bases and J 7 bases; bases outside gene matches: 5. For the CDR3, the DNA is TGTGCCAGCAGCCAAAGGGACAGGGAAAGTGAAAAACTGTTTTTT. This encodes CASSQRDRESEKLFF.

This clone was detected only once. The chain employs TRBV6-2 or TRBV6-3 and TRBJ2-2; D is possibly TRBD2 (5 bases). Trimming removed 0 bases from V and 6 bases from J, with 8 bases in between. This CDR3 has 14 amino acids. Germline V lookup: CDR1 MNHEY, CDR2 SVGEGT. This CDR3 is CASSYSASPGELFF. CDR3 DNA sequence: TGTGCCAGCAGTTACTCAGCTAGCCCCGGGGAGCTGTTTTTT.

The V gene is TRBV18, the J gene TRBJ2-2; D is undetermined. The V and J ends lost 5 bases and 3 bases respectively, with 4 bases between them. The germline gives CDR1 KGHSH, CDR2 LQKENI. CDR3 size: 12 residues. The CDR3 bases are TGTGCCAGCTCAGATGACACCGGGGAGCTGTTTTTT. Its protein product is CASSDDTGELFF.

The J gene is TRBJ1-3, the V gene TRBV27; 7 nucleotides align to TRBD1. The germline CDR1 and CDR2 sequences are MNHEY and SMNVEV (reference sequence). V gave up 3 bases and J gave up 2 bases; unmatched junction bases: 4. CDR3 length equals 15 residues. DNA for the CDR3: TGTGCCAGCAGTTTTGACAGGGAACCTGGAAACACCATATATTTT. Translating gives CASSFDREPGNTIYF.

This clone was detected once. The CDR3 sequence: CASSLVSTSRETQYF. The CDR3 DNA sequence: TGTGCCAGCAGTTTAGTTTCGACTAGCAGGGAGACCCAGTACTTC. The chain combines TRBV28 with TRBJ2-5, with 7 bases that match TRBD2. The CDR3 is 15 amino acids. Germline V gene sequence: CDR1 MDHEN, CDR2 SYDVKM. J lost 5 bases, V lost 2 bases, and 8 bases had no gene match.

The chain is built from TRBV6-5 and TRBJ2-2, with TRBD1 matching 7 bases. The J segment lost 3 bases and the V segment lost 4 bases, leaving 5 bases of the junction unmatched. The CDR3 loop spans 15 amino acids. Germline CDR1 is MNHEY and CDR2 is SVGAGI. This chain's CDR3 is CASSSTGLDTGELFF. As DNA, the CDR3 is TGTGCCAGCAGTTCGACAGGGCTTGACACCGGGGAGCTGTTTTTT.

The V gene is TRBV19, the J gene TRBJ1-1; D unresolved. Germline CDR1 is LNHDA and CDR2 is SQIVND (reference sequence). Trimming removed 6 bases at V and 4 bases at J, with 12 bases between. The CDR3 loop spans 13 amino acids. The CDR3: CASSSTPGTEAFF. The CDR3 DNA reads TGTGCCAGTAGCTCCACTCCCGGCACTGAAGCTTTCTTT. The entire variable domain, with the rest obtained from reference TRBV19 and TRBJ1-1, is as follows: DGGITQSPKYLFRKEGQNVTLSCEQNLNHDAMYWYRQDPGQGLRLIYYSQIVNDFQKGDIAEGYSVSREKKESFPLTVTSAQKNPTAFYLCASSSTPGTEAFFGQGTRLTVV.